Listed below are T cell receptor beta chains from one sample, sequenced in a study of technical replicates of blood from a few donors. Sequencing was performed with immunoSEQ multiplex PCR; in TCRdb, only in-frame clones are kept and a portion is missing. The sample consists of over 50,000 clones, around 97% of them appearing once. The sequenced sample consisted of T cells isolated from PBMCs. All receptors derive from a human donor in good health. The CDR3 runs from the conserved cysteine through the conserved F or W. A D gene is named only where the DNA matches it firmly. Only part of the rows carry a size: once, few, many, or a class if the clone is expanded.

>.|TRBV14|TRBJ2-6|.
TGTGCCAGCAGCCAAGTATTCGGTACCGGGGCCAACGTCCTGACTTTC
CASSQVFGTGANVLTF
>.|TRBV2|TRBJ2-7|TRBD1
TGTGCCTATGAAGGGGGCCGGCAGGCCTCCTACGAGCAGTACTTC
CAYEGGRQASYEQYF
>.|TRBV30|TRBJ1-4|TRBD1
TGTGCCTGGAGTGGACAGGGGGGCCGGTCGTTGAATGAAAAACTGTTTTTT
CAWSGQGGRSLNEKLFF
>.|TRBV19|TRBJ1-1|.
TGTGCCAGTAGCGGAGGGCAAGTTAGAAAGAACACTGAAGCTTTCTTT
CASSGGQVRKNTEAFF
>once|TRBV28|TRBJ2-5|.
TGTGCCAGCAGAATCAGAACGCAAGAGACCCAGTACTTC
CASRIRTQETQYF
>few|TRBV29-1|TRBJ1-4|.
TGCAGCGTTGAGGGACCTTCGGGGGGTGAAAAACTGTTTTTT
CSVEGPSGGEKLFF
>.|TRBV19|TRBJ1-6|TRBD1
TGTGCCAGTGCCCTAACCCGGGACAGGGATTCACCCCTCCACTTT
CASALTRDRDSPLHF
>once|TRBV10-1|TRBJ2-5|TRBD1
TGCGCCAGCAGTGAGTTTGGACAGGGGAGAGAGACCCAGTACTTC
CASSEFGQGRETQYF
>.|TRBV7-8|TRBJ2-7|TRBD2
TGTGCCAGCAGCTTGGATAGACGAATGGGACTAGCGGAATACGAGCAGTACTTC
CASSLDRRMGLAEYEQYF
>.|TRBV4-1|TRBJ1-6|TRBD1
TGCGCCAGCAGCCAGGATAAGACAGGGTGGATGGATAATTCACCCCTCCACTTT
CASSQDKTGWMDNSPLHF
>.|TRBV28|TRBJ2-7|.
TGTGCCAGCAGTTCCCTTTCCTCCTACGAGCAGTACTTC
CASSSLSSYEQYF
>.|TRBV4-1|TRBJ2-7|TRBD1
TGCGCCAGCAGCCAAGAAGGCGGGACAGGGGGCCACGAGCAGTACTTC
CASSQEGGTGGHEQYF
>.|TRBV10-2|TRBJ1-5|TRBD1
TGCGCCAGCAGGAAGGGACAGGCGGGCAATCAGCCCCAGCATTTT
CASRKGQAGNQPQHF
>.|TRBV11-3|TRBJ1-1|.
TGTGCCAGCACCCTTGAGGTCTGGGTAAAGGGGATGAACACTGAAGCTTTCTTT
CASTLEVWVKGMNTEAFF
>.|TRBV2|TRBJ2-1|.
TGTGCCAGCATCAACGAGGATAGCTCCTACAATGAGCAGTTCTTC
CASINEDSSYNEQFF
>.|TRBV6-5|TRBJ2-7|TRBD2
TGTGCCAGCAGTCTGACTAGCGGGATGTACGAGCAGTACTTC
CASSLTSGMYEQYF
>.|TRBV4-2|TRBJ2-1|TRBD2
TGTGCCAGCAGCCATCAGGACCTCGGGGGGGGATCCTACAATGAGCAGTTCTTC
CASSHQDLGGGSYNEQFF
>once|TRBV7-9|TRBJ1-2|.
TGTGCCAGCAGCTCGCGGAGCTATGGCTACACCTTC
CASSSRSYGYTF
>.|TRBV30|TRBJ2-1|.
TGTGCCTGGAGTGGGAATAGCAATTACAATGAGCAGTTCTTC
CAWSGNSNYNEQFF
>.|TRBV11-3|TRBJ1-3|.
TGTGCCAGCAGCTCTACAGAAAACACCATATATTTT
CASSSTENTIYF
>once|TRBV4-1|TRBJ1-1|.
TGCGCCAGCAGCCAAGACTCAGAGAACACTGAAGCTTTCTTT
CASSQDSENTEAFF
>.|TRBV29-1|TRBJ2-7|TRBD1
TGCAGCGGGGGACAGTTCGACGAGCAGTACTTC
CSGGQFDEQYF
>.|TRBV7-3|TRBJ1-1|.
TGTGCCAGCTCAGACGGGGGCACTGAAGCTTTCTTT
CASSDGGTEAFF
>.|TRBV5-1|TRBJ1-1|.
TGCGCCAGCAGCTTGGGGCAGGGAGGAAACACTGAAGCTTTCTTT
CASSLGQGGNTEAFF
>.|TRBV30|TRBJ1-1|TRBD1
TGTGCCTGGAGCGGACAGGGGATGGGAGCTTTCTTT
CAWSGQGMGAFF
>.|TRBV5-1|TRBJ1-2|.
TGCGCCAGCAGCTTGGCTCGGGAGGACTATGGCTACACCTTC
CASSLAREDYGYTF
>.|TRBV29-1|TRBJ1-2|.
TGCAGCGTTGCGGGAGGCTATGGCTACACCTTC
CSVAGGYGYTF
>.|TRBV7-7|TRBJ2-7|.
TGTGCCAGCAGCTTCACAGCATACGAGCAGTACTTC
CASSFTAYEQYF
>.|TRBV27|TRBJ1-6|.
TGTGCCAGCAGTTTTCGGTCCTATAATTCACCCCTCCACTTT
CASSFRSYNSPLHF